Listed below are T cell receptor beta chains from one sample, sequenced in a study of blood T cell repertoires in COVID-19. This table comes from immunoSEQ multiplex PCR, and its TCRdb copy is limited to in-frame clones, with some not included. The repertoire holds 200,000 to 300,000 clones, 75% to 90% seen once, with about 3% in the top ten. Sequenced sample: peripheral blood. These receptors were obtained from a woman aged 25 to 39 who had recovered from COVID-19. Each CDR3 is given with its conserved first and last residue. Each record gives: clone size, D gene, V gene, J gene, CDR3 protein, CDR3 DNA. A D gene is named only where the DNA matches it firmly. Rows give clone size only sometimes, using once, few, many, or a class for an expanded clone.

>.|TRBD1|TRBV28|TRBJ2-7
CASLAPGQGAYEQYF
TGTGCCAGCCTGGCCCCGGGACAGGGGGCCTACGAGCAGTACTTC
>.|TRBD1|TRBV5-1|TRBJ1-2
CASSLEGTGNGYTF
TGCGCCAGCAGCTTGGAGGGGACAGGGAATGGCTACACCTTC
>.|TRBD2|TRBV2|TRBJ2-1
CASSRLAGYNEQFF
TGTGCCAGCAGTAGACTAGCGGGGTACAATGAGCAGTTCTTC
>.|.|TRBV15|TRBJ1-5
CATSTRPILGVSNQPQHF
TGTGCCACCAGCACCCGTCCGATTCTCGGGGTTAGCAATCAGCCCCAGCATTTT
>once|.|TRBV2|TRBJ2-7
CASSRDRNTYEQYF
TGTGCCAGCAGTAGAGACAGGAACACCTACGAGCAGTACTTC
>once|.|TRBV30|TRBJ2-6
CAWSFPGLMSSGANVLTF
TGTGCCTGGAGTTTTCCGGGACTGATGAGCTCTGGGGCCAACGTCCTGACTTTC
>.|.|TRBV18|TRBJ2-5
CASSPSPSGETQYF
TGTGCCAGCTCACCATCACCGTCAGGGGAGACCCAGTACTTC
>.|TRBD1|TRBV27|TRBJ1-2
CASSLSVTGGPYGYTF
TGTGCCAGCAGTTTATCGGTAACAGGGGGTCCCTATGGCTACACCTTC
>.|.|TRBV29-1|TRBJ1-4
CSVEFSDEKLFF
TGCAGCGTTGAGTTTTCAGATGAAAAACTGTTTTTT
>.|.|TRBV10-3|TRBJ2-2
CAIRDSPGELFF
TGTGCCATCAGGGACAGTCCCGGGGAGCTGTTTTTT
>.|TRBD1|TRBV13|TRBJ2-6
CASSLGTGDISGANVLTF
TGTGCCAGCAGCTTGGGGACAGGGGACATCTCTGGGGCCAACGTCCTGACTTTC
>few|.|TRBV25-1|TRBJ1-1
CASSEWGEGAEAFF
TGTGCCAGCAGTGAATGGGGGGAGGGGGCTGAAGCTTTCTTT
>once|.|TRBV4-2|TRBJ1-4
CASSPSARAGLGGGSGEKLFF
TGTGCCAGCAGCCCCTCTGCACGGGCCGGTCTTGGTGGAGGATCGGGTGAAAAACTGTTTTTT
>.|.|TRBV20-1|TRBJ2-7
CSASRGGPSWTWSEQYF
TGCAGTGCTAGTAGGGGGGGGCCCTCCTGGACCTGGTCCGAGCAGTACTTC
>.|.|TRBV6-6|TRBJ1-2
CASSYERGYTF
TGTGCCAGCAGTTACGAGCGTGGCTACACCTTC
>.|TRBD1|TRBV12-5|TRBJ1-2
CASGPHDRASTF
TGTGCTAGTGGTCCCCACGACAGGGCGTCAACCTTC
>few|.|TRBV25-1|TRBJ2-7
CASSGGLSSYEQYF
TGTGCCAGCAGTGGCGGTCTGAGCTCCTACGAGCAGTACTTC
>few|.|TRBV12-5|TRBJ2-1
CASGLVLAGRKNEQFF
TGTGCTAGTGGTTTGGTTCTAGCCGGCAGAAAGAATGAGCAGTTCTTC
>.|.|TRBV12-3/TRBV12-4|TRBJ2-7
CASSLTGAGGQYF
TGTGCCAGCAGTTTAACCGGGGCCGGGGGGCAGTACTTC
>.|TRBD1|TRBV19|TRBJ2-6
CASSRQGALPGANVLTF
TGTGCCAGTAGTAGGCAGGGGGCGCTCCCTGGGGCCAACGTCCTGACTTTC
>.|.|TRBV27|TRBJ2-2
CASKWQGMAGELFF
TGTGCCAGCAAATGGCAGGGAATGGCCGGGGAGCTGTTTTTT
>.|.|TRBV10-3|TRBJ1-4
CAISDGATNEKLFF
TGTGCCATCAGTGACGGTGCAACTAATGAAAAACTGTTTTTT
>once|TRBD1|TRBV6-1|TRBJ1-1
CASSEIWDRALNTEAFF
TGTGCCAGCAGTGAGATCTGGGACAGGGCATTGAACACTGAAGCTTTCTTT
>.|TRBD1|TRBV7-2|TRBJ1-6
CAIRTGGVNSPLHF
TGTGCCATAAGGACAGGGGGCGTTAATTCACCCCTCCACTTT
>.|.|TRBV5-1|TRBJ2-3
CASSFDGGSTDTQYF
TGCGCCAGCAGCTTTGACGGAGGGTCCACAGATACGCAGTATTTT
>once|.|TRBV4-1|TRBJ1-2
CASSPVGLGYTF
TGCGCCAGCAGCCCCGTGGGGCTTGGCTACACCTTC
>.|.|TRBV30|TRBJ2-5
CAWSVVGGETQYF
TGTGCCTGGAGTGTAGTAGGGGGAGAGACCCAGTACTTC
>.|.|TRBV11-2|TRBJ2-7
CASSPKYEQYF
TGTGCCAGCAGCCCCAAATACGAGCAGTACTTC
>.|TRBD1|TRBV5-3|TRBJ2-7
CARSLYRPGQEWEQYF
TGTGCCAGAAGCTTGTACCGACCGGGACAGGAGTGGGAGCAGTACTTC
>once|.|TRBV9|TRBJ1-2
CASSERAGQGYGYGYTF
TGTGCCAGCAGCGAAAGAGCCGGGCAGGGCTATGGCTATGGCTACACCTTC
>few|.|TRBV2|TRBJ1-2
CASSEATGPYGYTF
TGTGCCAGCAGTGAAGCAACAGGACCTTATGGCTACACCTTC
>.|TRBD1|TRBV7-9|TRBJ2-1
CASRPGQNVNEQFF
TGTGCCAGCAGGCCGGGACAGAATGTCAATGAGCAGTTCTTC
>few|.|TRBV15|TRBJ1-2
CASSGGEVIPFYGYTF
TGTGCCTCATCGGGGGGCGAAGTAATCCCTTTTTATGGCTACACCTTC